This T cell receptor (beta chain) stems from a study of T cells after yellow fever vaccination. Overall study results and limits: Clones from primary vaccination mostly reappeared after the booster (approximately 96% CD4, about 85% CD8). Peaking on day 5 versus 15, the secondary response was faster but weaker.

This clonotype was counted a few times. Its antigen is unknown. It was through 5'RACE template switching that TCR cDNA was made, with a universal primer site and UMIs added. TCRdb itself ran the 5' RACE reads through MiXCR, one entry per CDR3 protein. The data contain 350,000 to 550,000 distinct CDR3 sequences, around 20% of them singletons. CDR3 length: 16 residues. Germline V lookup: CDR1 SGHAT, CDR2 FQNNGV. The ends were cut back, 1 base at V and 1 base at J, with 12 bases in the middle. The gene calls are TRBV11-2 and TRBJ2-3; D call uncertain. Sequenced material: PBMCs, taken before the yellow fever booster vaccination. The receptor was derived from a man aged 18 to 30 who received the YFV17D yellow fever vaccine. The CDR3 spells CASSLGGSYGTDTQYF. The CDR3 DNA reads as TGTGCCAGCAGCTTAGGGGGATCCTACGGCACAGATACGCAGTATTTT.